This TCR beta chain was profiled in a study of T cell repertoires in cytomegalovirus infection. Notes on the study in general: Predominance within the ex vivo response was attributable to HLA-C-restricted CMV-specific TCR beta clonotypes.

In its sample, this clonotype was seen many times. Its antigen is still unknown. TCRdb independently ran MiXCR on the reads; one entry per CDR3 protein. The sample has approximately 390,000 distinct CDR3 sequences; about 34% are singletons. The CDR3 has 13 amino acids. With 2 bases removed from V and 4 bases from J, the gap between germline ends came to 8 bases. Germline V gene lookup returns CDR1 SGHTA and CDR2 FQGNSA. The clonotype was recovered from a human donor in good health (CMV status not recorded). Some clones in this sample may be carry-over from other donors' samples. Sequences were derived from cultured PBMCs, sampled from culture after CMV antigen stimulation. The chain joins TRBV7-2 to TRBJ1-2; no clear D gene. The chain's CDR3 is CASSLLSRYGYTF. As DNA, the CDR3 is TGTGCCAGCAGCTTATTATCCCGCTATGGCTACACCTTC. The full variable domain, in which reference TRBV7-2 and TRBJ1-2 provide the parts outside the CDR3, is GAGVSQSPSNKVTEKGKDVELRCDPISGHTALYWYRQSLGQGLEFLIYFQGNSAPDKSGLPSDRFSAERTGGSVSTLTIQRTQQEDSAVYLCASSLLSRYGYTFGSGTRLTVV.